Listed below are T cell receptor beta chains from one sample, sequenced in a study of blood T cells in healthy people across ages. TCRdb re-analysed the 5' RACE reads in MiXCR, keeping a single row per CDR3 protein. This table has around 1,900,000 distinct CDR3 sequences, about two fifths appearing once. Sequenced sample: blood. Every receptor here comes from a human donor in good health. Both conserved end residues are part of each CDR3. Fields, in order: J gene, V gene, clone size, D gene, CDR3 DNA, CDR3 protein. A D gene is named only where the DNA matches it firmly. Size values are once, few and many counts, or a class for expanded clones, and some rows have none.

J: TRBJ2-5
V: TRBV5-1
size: NA
D: NA
DNA: TGCGCCAGCAGCTTGAGGTACACCTCAGCAGAGACCCAGTACTTC
CDR3: CASSLRYTSAETQYF

J: TRBJ2-1
V: TRBV7-9
size: few
D: NA
DNA: TGTGCCAGCAGCTTAGCCCGGGGGACACCAAACAATGAGCAGTTCTTC
CDR3: CASSLARGTPNNEQFF

J: TRBJ2-7
V: TRBV12-3/TRBV12-4
size: many
D: TRBD2
DNA: TGTGCCAGCAGCTCTAGCGGGGGGGCCCACGAGCAGTACTTC
CDR3: CASSSSGGAHEQYF

J: TRBJ2-3
V: TRBV20-1
size: NA
D: TRBD1
DNA: TGCAGTGCTAGAGATAGGGGGCTTACAGATACGCAGTATTTT
CDR3: CSARDRGLTDTQYF

J: TRBJ2-2
V: TRBV30
size: NA
D: NA
DNA: TGTGCCTGGAGTGTTCTAGTCGACGCCGGGGAGCTGTTTTTT
CDR3: CAWSVLVDAGELFF

J: TRBJ1-1
V: TRBV6-5
size: few
D: NA
DNA: TGTGCCAGCAATTCAGGGGTTGGCACTGAAGCTTTCTTT
CDR3: CASNSGVGTEAFF

J: TRBJ1-4
V: TRBV12-3/TRBV12-4
size: few
D: NA
DNA: TGTGCCAGCAGACGCGATCAGAATGAAAAACTGTTTTTT
CDR3: CASRRDQNEKLFF

J: TRBJ2-1
V: TRBV9
size: few
D: TRBD2
DNA: TGTGCCAGCAGCGTTTTGGGACTAGCGGGGGGTCCCGATGAGCAGTTCTTC
CDR3: CASSVLGLAGGPDEQFF

J: TRBJ2-7
V: TRBV20-1
size: many
D: TRBD1
DNA: TGCAGTGCTAGAGGGACAGGTTACGAGCAGTACTTC
CDR3: CSARGTGYEQYF

J: TRBJ1-5
V: TRBV6-1
size: NA
D: NA
DNA: TGTGCCAGCATTTGGGGGATGGATCAGCCCCAGCATTTT
CDR3: CASIWGMDQPQHF

J: TRBJ2-7
V: TRBV7-8
size: few
D: NA
DNA: TGTGCCAGCAGCAAGCGAGGACAGAGAAGCTCCTACGAGCAGTACTTC
CDR3: CASSKRGQRSSYEQYF

J: TRBJ2-4
V: TRBV9
size: NA
D: TRBD1
DNA: TGTGCCAGCAGCGTAGCGGGACAGTCCTACAATGAGCAGTACTTC
CDR3: CASSVAGQSYNEQYF

J: TRBJ2-1
V: TRBV10-3
size: NA
D: NA
DNA: TGTGCCATCAGTGAGGAGGTAAGGAGGAACAATGAGCAGTTCTTC
CDR3: CAISEEVRRNNEQFF

J: TRBJ2-3
V: TRBV24-1
size: NA
D: NA
DNA: TGTGCCACCAGTGAATCCGGGGCCACAGATACGCAGTATTTT
CDR3: CATSESGATDTQYF

J: TRBJ2-1
V: TRBV4-2
size: once
D: NA
DNA: TGTGCCAGCAGTCAGGGTTTCGTCAAGTACAATGAGCAGTTCTTC
CDR3: CASSQGFVKYNEQFF

J: TRBJ1-2
V: TRBV3-1
size: NA
D: NA
DNA: TGTGCCAGCAGCCAAGATGTAGGGGGCTATGGCTACACCTTC
CDR3: CASSQDVGGYGYTF

J: TRBJ2-4
V: TRBV27
size: NA
D: NA
DNA: TGTACCAGCAGTTTAACATTGGAGGGGCGGAACATTCAGTACTTC
CDR3: CTSSLTLEGRNIQYF

J: TRBJ1-6
V: TRBV2
size: NA
D: NA
DNA: TGTGCCAGCAGCCCCGTGGGGTACTATAATTCACCCCTCCACTTT
CDR3: CASSPVGYYNSPLHF

J: TRBJ2-7
V: TRBV29-1
size: few
D: NA
DNA: TGCAGCGTTGAACAGAACACTTACGAGCAGTACTTC
CDR3: CSVEQNTYEQYF

J: TRBJ1-1
V: TRBV6-1
size: few
D: NA
DNA: TGTGCCAGCAGTGAAATCACTTCAGGGTACACTGAAGCTTTCTTT
CDR3: CASSEITSGYTEAFF

J: TRBJ2-7
V: TRBV12-3/TRBV12-4
size: few
D: TRBD1
DNA: TGTGCCAGCAGTTTGACAGGGTCGGCCGAGCAGTACTTC
CDR3: CASSLTGSAEQYF

J: TRBJ1-2
V: TRBV2
size: NA
D: NA
DNA: TGTGCCAGCAGTGATCCGCGGGGTGGTGGCTACACCTTC
CDR3: CASSDPRGGGYTF

J: TRBJ1-1
V: TRBV28
size: NA
D: NA
DNA: TGTGCCAGCAGTCTACCTGGGGCGAACACTGAAGCTTTCTTT
CDR3: CASSLPGANTEAFF

J: TRBJ1-2
V: TRBV6-2/TRBV6-3
size: NA
D: NA
DNA: TGTGCCACCAACCTCCTCGGCGATAGCTATGGCTACACCTTC
CDR3: CATNLLGDSYGYTF

J: TRBJ1-5
V: TRBV2
size: NA
D: NA
DNA: TGTGCCAGCAGGAGGACGGGATTAGATCAGCCCCAGCATTTT
CDR3: CASRRTGLDQPQHF

J: TRBJ2-1
V: TRBV29-1
size: many
D: NA
DNA: TGCAGCGTTGAGAGCGAGGGGGGTAATTCGGTTGAGCAGTTCTTC
CDR3: CSVESEGGNSVEQFF

J: TRBJ2-7
V: TRBV5-1
size: NA
D: TRBD1
DNA: TGCGCCAGCAGCTGGGCCCCACAGGGGAGATACGAGCAGTACTTC
CDR3: CASSWAPQGRYEQYF

J: TRBJ2-5
V: TRBV6-2/TRBV6-3
size: NA
D: NA
DNA: TGTGCCAGCAGTTATTGGCCCAAAGAAGAGACCCAGTACTTC
CDR3: CASSYWPKEETQYF

J: TRBJ2-1
V: TRBV3-1
size: NA
D: NA
DNA: TGTGCCAGCAGCCAAGTAGGCGGACATACTACCAACAATGAGCAGTTCTTC
CDR3: CASSQVGGHTTNNEQFF

J: TRBJ2-3
V: TRBV4-3
size: NA
D: NA
DNA: TGCGCCAGCAGCCAACTACGGGGGTTGAGCACAGATACGCAGTATTTT
CDR3: CASSQLRGLSTDTQYF

J: TRBJ2-2
V: TRBV20-1
size: NA
D: TRBD2
DNA: TGCAGTGCTAGAGTAGCGGGCCGCAACACCGGGGAGCTGTTTTTT
CDR3: CSARVAGRNTGELFF

J: TRBJ2-7
V: TRBV11-2
size: few
D: NA
DNA: TGTGCCAGCAGCTTCGATACCCCCTACGAGCAGTACTTC
CDR3: CASSFDTPYEQYF

J: TRBJ2-5
V: TRBV4-1
size: few
D: NA
DNA: TGCGCCAGCAGCCCGGGGTCGGTGCGCGCCCAAGAGACCCAGTACTTC
CDR3: CASSPGSVRAQETQYF

J: TRBJ2-3
V: TRBV5-1
size: few
D: NA
DNA: TGCGCCAGCAGATTTAAGCGAAGACCGGGGGCTCGCGCAGATACGCAGTATTTT
CDR3: CASRFKRRPGARADTQYF

J: TRBJ2-3
V: TRBV12-5
size: few
D: TRBD2
DNA: TGTGCTAGTGGGATCATTCCGGGACTAGTAACAGATACGCAGTATTTT
CDR3: CASGIIPGLVTDTQYF

J: TRBJ2-3
V: TRBV18
size: few
D: NA
DNA: TGTGCCAGCTCGCCCGGGACACCCGACACAGATACGCAGTATTTT
CDR3: CASSPGTPDTDTQYF

J: TRBJ2-7
V: TRBV30
size: NA
D: TRBD1
DNA: TGTGCCTTAGGGACAGTTCGTTATTACGAGCAGTACTTC
CDR3: CALGTVRYYEQYF

J: TRBJ1-1
V: TRBV5-5
size: NA
D: NA
DNA: TGTGCCAGCAGGGGAGGGCAGTTTTCTGAAGCTTTCTTT
CDR3: CASRGGQFSEAFF

J: TRBJ2-7
V: TRBV9
size: few
D: TRBD2
DNA: TGTGCCAGCAGCGTAGTTCCGGGGGGGCGCGAGCAGTACTTC
CDR3: CASSVVPGGREQYF

J: TRBJ1-2
V: TRBV15
size: few
D: NA
DNA: TGTGCCACCAGCAGAGCCGGGACTAACTATGGCTACACCTTC
CDR3: CATSRAGTNYGYTF

J: TRBJ2-7
V: TRBV25-1
size: many
D: TRBD1
DNA: TGTGCCAGCACAGCGACAGGGGCGAACGAGCAGTACTTC
CDR3: CASTATGANEQYF

J: TRBJ1-2
V: TRBV3-1
size: few
D: NA
DNA: TGTGCCAGCAGCCAGCAGTTCGCTAACTATGGCTACACCTTC
CDR3: CASSQQFANYGYTF

J: TRBJ2-3
V: TRBV11-3
size: few
D: NA
DNA: TGTGCCAGCAGCCCCGACGTAGATACGCAGTATTTT
CDR3: CASSPDVDTQYF

J: TRBJ2-7
V: TRBV29-1
size: many
D: NA
DNA: TGCAGCGTTCGGACTACCTACGAGCAGTACTTC
CDR3: CSVRTTYEQYF

J: TRBJ1-2
V: TRBV15
size: NA
D: NA
DNA: TGTGCCACCAGCGGAGGCGGGAGTAGTCTGGATGGCTACACCTTC
CDR3: CATSGGGSSLDGYTF

J: TRBJ2-4
V: TRBV5-5
size: NA
D: NA
DNA: TGTGCCAGCAGCTTGGCACACCGTCAGACCTACGGGCAGTACTTC
CDR3: CASSLAHRQTYGQYF

J: TRBJ2-7
V: TRBV27
size: NA
D: NA
DNA: TGTGCCAGCAGTTTGAGTTTTCGTGGTGACGAGCAGTACTTC
CDR3: CASSLSFRGDEQYF

J: TRBJ1-1
V: TRBV29-1
size: NA
D: NA
DNA: TGCAGCGTTGAGAGGATGGGCACTGAAGCTTTCTTT
CDR3: CSVERMGTEAFF

J: TRBJ2-1
V: TRBV7-9
size: few
D: TRBD2
DNA: TGTGCCAGCCTCCTTCGGGGGGATGAGCAGTTCTTC
CDR3: CASLLRGDEQFF

J: TRBJ1-6
V: TRBV15
size: once
D: NA
DNA: TGTGCCACCAGCTCACGCCACGGGGATTCACCCCTCCACTTT
CDR3: CATSSRHGDSPLHF

J: TRBJ2-1
V: TRBV5-1
size: NA
D: TRBD1
DNA: TGCGCCAGCAGCTTGGCCGGGCAGGGGGCTGTAAATGAGCAGTTCTTC
CDR3: CASSLAGQGAVNEQFF

J: TRBJ2-1
V: TRBV5-1
size: few
D: TRBD2
DNA: TGCGCCAGCAGCTTGGGGACTAGCGTGTACAGTGAGCAGTTCTTC
CDR3: CASSLGTSVYSEQFF

J: TRBJ1-5
V: TRBV4-1
size: many
D: TRBD1
DNA: TGTGCCAGCAGTCCAGGGGGACTCAATCAGCCCCAGCATTTT
CDR3: CASSPGGLNQPQHF